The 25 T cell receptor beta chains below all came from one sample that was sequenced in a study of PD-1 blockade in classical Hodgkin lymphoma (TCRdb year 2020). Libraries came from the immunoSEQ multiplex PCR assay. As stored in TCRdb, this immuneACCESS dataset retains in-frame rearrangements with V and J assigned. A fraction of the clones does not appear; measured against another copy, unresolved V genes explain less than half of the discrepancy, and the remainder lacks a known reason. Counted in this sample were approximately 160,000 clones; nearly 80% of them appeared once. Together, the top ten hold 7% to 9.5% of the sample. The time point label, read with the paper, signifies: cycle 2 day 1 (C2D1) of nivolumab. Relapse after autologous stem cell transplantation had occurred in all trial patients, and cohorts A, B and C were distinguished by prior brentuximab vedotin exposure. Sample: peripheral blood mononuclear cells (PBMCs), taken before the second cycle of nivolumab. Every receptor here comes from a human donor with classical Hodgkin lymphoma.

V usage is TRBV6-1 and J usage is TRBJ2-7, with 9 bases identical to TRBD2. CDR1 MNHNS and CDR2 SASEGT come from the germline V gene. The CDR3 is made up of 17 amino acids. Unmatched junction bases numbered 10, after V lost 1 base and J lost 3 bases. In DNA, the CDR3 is TGTGCCAGCAGTGAAGGGGGGGAGCTAGCGGGACTCTACGAGCAGTACTTC. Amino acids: CASSEGGELAGLYEQYF.

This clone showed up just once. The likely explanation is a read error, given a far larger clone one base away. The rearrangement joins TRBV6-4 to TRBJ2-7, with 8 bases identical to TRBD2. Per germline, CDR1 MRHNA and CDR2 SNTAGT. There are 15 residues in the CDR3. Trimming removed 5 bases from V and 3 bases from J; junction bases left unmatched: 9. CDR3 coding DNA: TGTGCCAGCAGTAACCCGCGGGGGGTGGTCTACGAGCAGTACTTC. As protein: CASSNPRGVVYEQYF.

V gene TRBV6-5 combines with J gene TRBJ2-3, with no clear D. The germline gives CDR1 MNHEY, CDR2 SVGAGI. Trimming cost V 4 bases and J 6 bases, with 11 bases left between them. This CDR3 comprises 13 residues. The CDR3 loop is CASSWDAGDTQYF. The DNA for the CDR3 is TGTGCCAGCAGTTGGGATGCCGGGGATACGCAGTATTTT.

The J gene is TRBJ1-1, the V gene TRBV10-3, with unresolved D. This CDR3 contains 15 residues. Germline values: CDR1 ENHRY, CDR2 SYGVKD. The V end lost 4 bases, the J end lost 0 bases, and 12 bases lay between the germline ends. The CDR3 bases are TGTGCCATCAGTGCACAAGACACCTTGAACACTGAAGCTTTCTTT. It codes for CAISAQDTLNTEAFF.

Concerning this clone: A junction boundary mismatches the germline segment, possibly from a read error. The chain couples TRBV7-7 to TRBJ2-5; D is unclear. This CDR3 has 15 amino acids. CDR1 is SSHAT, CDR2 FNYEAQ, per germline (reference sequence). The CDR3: CASSLAFGSQETQYF. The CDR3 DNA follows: TGTGCTAGCAGCTTAGCATTCGGCAGTCAAGAGACCCAGTACTTC.

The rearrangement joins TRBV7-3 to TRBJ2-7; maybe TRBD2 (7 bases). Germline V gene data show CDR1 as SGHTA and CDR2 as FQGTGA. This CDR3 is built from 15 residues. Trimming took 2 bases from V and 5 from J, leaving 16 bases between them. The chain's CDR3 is CASSLVAGAINEQYF. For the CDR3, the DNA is TGTGCCAGCAGCTTAGTCGCGGGGGCGATAAACGAGCAGTACTTC.

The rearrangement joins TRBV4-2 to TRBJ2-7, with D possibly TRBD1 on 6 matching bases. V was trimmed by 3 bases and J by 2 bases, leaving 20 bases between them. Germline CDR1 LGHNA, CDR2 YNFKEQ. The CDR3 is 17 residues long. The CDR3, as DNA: TGTGCCAGCAGCCATTTAGGGGTTAGGGGGAGTACCTACGAGCAGTACTTC. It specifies CASSHLGVRGSTYEQYF.

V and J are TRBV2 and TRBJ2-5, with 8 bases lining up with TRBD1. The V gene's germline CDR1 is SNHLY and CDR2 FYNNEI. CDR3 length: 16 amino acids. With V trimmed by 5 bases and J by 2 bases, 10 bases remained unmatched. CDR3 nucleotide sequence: TGTGCCAGCAGTTTATCGGACAGGGAAATTCAAGAGACCCAGTACTTC. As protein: CASSLSDREIQETQYF.

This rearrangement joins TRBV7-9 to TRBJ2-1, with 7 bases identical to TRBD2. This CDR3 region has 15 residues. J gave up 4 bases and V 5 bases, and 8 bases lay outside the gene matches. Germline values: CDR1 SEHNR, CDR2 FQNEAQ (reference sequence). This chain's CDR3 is CASSPTSEPYNEQFF. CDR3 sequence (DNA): TGTGCCAGCAGCCCCACTAGCGAACCTTACAATGAGCAGTTCTTC.

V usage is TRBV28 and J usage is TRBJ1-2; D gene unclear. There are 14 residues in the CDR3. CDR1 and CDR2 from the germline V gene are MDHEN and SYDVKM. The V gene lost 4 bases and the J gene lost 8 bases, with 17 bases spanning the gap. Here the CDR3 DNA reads TGTGCCAGCAGTTCGCTAGGGAGGGCGCGCGGCTACACCTTC. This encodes CASSSLGRARGYTF.

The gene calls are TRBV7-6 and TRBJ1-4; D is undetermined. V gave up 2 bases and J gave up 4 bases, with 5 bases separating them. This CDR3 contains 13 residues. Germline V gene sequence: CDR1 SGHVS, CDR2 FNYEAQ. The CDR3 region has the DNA TGTGCCAGCAGCTTAACGTTTAATGAAAAACTGTTTTTT. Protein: CASSLTFNEKLFF.

The CDR3 is CASSIELAGGTDTQYF. The CDR3 nucleotides are TGTGCCAGTAGTATAGAGCTAGCGGGGGGTACAGATACGCAGTATTTT. This chain connects TRBV19 to TRBJ2-3; 11 positions match TRBD2. V trimming: 0 bases; J trimming: 3 bases; junction bases outside the gene matches: 2. The germline V gene has CDR1 LNHDA and CDR2 SQIVND (reference sequence). The CDR3 totals 16 residues.

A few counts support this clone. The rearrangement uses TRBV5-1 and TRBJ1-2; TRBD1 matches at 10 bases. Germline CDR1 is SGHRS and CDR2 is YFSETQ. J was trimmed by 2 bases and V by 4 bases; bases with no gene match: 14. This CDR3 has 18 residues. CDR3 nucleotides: TGCGCCAGCAGCCTATCTAACCGGGACAGGGGCACAAACTATGGCTACACCTTC. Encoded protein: CASSLSNRDRGTNYGYTF.

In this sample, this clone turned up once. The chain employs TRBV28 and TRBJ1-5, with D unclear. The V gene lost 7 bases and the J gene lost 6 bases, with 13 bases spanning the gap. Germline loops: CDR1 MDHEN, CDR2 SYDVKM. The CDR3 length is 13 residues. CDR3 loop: CASNDGVAQPQHF. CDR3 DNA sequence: TGTGCCAGCAACGACGGGGTGGCTCAGCCCCAGCATTTT.

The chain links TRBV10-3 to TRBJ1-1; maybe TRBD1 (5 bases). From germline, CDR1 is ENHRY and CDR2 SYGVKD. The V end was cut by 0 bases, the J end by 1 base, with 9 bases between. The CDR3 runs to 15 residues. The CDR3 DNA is TGTGCCATCAGTGAGTCTAGGGGCGGGAACACTGAAGCTTTCTTT. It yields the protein CAISESRGGNTEAFF.

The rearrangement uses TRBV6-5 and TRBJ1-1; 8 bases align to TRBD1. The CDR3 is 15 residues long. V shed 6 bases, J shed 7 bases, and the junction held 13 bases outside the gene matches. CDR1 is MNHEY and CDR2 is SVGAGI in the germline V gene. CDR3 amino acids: CASRLGWTGLDEAFF. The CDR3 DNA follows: TGTGCCAGCAGGCTAGGATGGACAGGGCTGGATGAAGCTTTCTTT.

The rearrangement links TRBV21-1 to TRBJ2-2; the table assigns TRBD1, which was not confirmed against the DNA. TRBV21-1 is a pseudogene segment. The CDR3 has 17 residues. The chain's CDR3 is CASSKPTGVANTGELFF. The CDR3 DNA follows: TGTGCCAGCAGCAAGCCGACAGGGGTAGCGAACACCGGGGAGCTGTTTTTT.

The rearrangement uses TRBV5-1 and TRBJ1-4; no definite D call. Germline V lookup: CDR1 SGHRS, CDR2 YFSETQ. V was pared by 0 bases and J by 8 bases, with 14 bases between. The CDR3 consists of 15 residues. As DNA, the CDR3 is TGCGCCAGCAGCTTGGAAGGCCTAAGGGAGGAAAAACTGTTTTTT. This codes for CASSLEGLREEKLFF.

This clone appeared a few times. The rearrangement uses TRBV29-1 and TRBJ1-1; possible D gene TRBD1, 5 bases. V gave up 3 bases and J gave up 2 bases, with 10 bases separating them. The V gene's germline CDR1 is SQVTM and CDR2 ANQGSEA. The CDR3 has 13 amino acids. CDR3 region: CSVDTGVNTEAFF. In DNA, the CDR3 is TGCAGCGTTGATACGGGGGTTAACACTGAAGCTTTCTTT.

The CDR3 here is CASSQMWAYGYTF. CDR3 DNA: TGTGCCAGCAGTCAGATGTGGGCCTATGGCTACACCTTC. V is TRBV28 and J is TRBJ1-2; D call uncertain. This CDR3 region has 13 residues. Germline values: CDR1 MDHEN, CDR2 SYDVKM. The germline V and J ends were trimmed by 5 bases and 4 bases, with 11 bases remaining between them.

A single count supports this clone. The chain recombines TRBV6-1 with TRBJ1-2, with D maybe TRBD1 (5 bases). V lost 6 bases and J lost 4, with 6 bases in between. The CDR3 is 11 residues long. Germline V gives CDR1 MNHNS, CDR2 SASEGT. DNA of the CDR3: TGTGCCAGCAGGGGGCTCTATGGCTACACCTTC. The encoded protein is CASRGLYGYTF.

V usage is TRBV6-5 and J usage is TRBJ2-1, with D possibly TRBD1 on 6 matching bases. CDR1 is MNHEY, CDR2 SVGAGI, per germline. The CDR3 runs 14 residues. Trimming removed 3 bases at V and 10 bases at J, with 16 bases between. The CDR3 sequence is CASSYLGTRREQFF. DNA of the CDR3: TGTGCCAGCAGTTATCTAGGGACAAGGAGAGAGCAGTTCTTC.

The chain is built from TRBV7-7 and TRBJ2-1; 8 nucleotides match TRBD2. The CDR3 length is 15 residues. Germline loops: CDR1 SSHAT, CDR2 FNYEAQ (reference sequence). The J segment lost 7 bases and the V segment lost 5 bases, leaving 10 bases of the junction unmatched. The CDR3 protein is CASSPLREGRNEQFF. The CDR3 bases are TGTGCCAGCAGCCCCCTTCGGGAGGGCCGGAATGAGCAGTTCTTC. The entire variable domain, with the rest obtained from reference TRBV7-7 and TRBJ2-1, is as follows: GAGVSQSPRYKVTKRGQDVTLRCDPISSHATLYWYQQALGQGPEFLTYFNYEAQPDKSGLPSDRFSAERPEGSISTLTIQRTEQRDSAMYRCASSPLREGRNEQFFGPGTRLTVL.

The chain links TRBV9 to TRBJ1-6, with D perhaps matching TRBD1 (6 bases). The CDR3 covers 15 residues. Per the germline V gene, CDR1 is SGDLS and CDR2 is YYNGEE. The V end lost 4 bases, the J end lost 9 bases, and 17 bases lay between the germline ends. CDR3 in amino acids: CASSPLSGVVSPLHF. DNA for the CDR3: TGTGCCAGCAGCCCACTGTCAGGGGTTGTTTCACCCCTCCACTTT.

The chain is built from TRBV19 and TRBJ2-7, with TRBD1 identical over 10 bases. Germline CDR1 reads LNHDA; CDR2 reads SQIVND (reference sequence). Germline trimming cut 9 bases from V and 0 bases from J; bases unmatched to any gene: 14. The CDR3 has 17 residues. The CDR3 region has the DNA TGTGCCAGAACTACCGGGACAGGGGTCTTTAGCTCCTACGAGCAGTACTTC. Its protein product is CARTTGTGVFSSYEQYF.